This T cell receptor beta chain appears in the sequencing data of a study of cytotoxic CD8 clonotypes in ibrutinib-treated CLL. Study at large: Response sampling came at median 12 months of treatment, ranging roughly 6 to 36 months.

The table came from immunoSEQ multiplex PCR; TCRdb's copy has only in-frame clones and leaves some out. The sample includes 110,000 to 150,000 clones, roughly 80% of them seen just once. Germline V CDR1 and CDR2: SGHVS, FQNEAQ. With 5 bases removed from V and 8 bases from J, the gap between germline ends came to 18 bases. The CDR3 has 14 amino acids. This TCR was recovered from a human donor with chronic lymphocytic leukemia. This chain links TRBV7-8 with TRBJ1-1; D perhaps matches TRBD1 (6 bases). The specimen comprised PBMCs, sampled after 12 months of ibrutinib treatment. The CDR3 spells CASSAGVGHREAFF. For the CDR3, the DNA is TGTGCCAGCAGCGCAGGGGTTGGACACCGGGAAGCTTTCTTT.